Presented here are 22 T cell receptor beta chains from one specimen sequenced in a study of blood T cell repertoires in COVID-19. Data came from immunoSEQ multiplex PCR; TCRdb stores just in-frame clones and leaves some out. Among a few hundred thousand clones listed, roughly 86% were seen once. The sample taken for sequencing was PBMCs or T cells enriched from blood (not recorded which). These receptor sequences come from a man younger than 35 with acute COVID-19.

The chain joins TRBV6-8 to TRBJ1-2, with 7 nucleotides matching TRBD1. CDR1 is MNHGY, CDR2 SAAAGT, per germline. V shed 0 bases, J shed 3 bases, and the junction held 7 bases outside the gene matches. The CDR3 is 16 residues long. The CDR3 region has the DNA TGTGCCAGCAGTTACTCGGGCCGGGACAGAGACTATGGCTACACCTTC. It yields the protein CASSYSGRDRDYGYTF.

This clone was detected only a few times. Other DNA sequences in this sample translate to the same CDR3. The gene calls are TRBV5-1 and TRBJ2-5; 7 bases line up with TRBD2. The germline V gene has CDR1 SGHRS and CDR2 YFSETQ. The length of the CDR3 is 16 residues. With V trimmed by 0 bases and J by 0 bases, 5 bases remained unmatched. CDR3 protein: CASSLGLAAYQETQYF. CDR3 sequence (DNA): TGCGCCAGCAGCTTGGGGCTAGCGGCGTACCAAGAGACCCAGTACTTC.

The sample holds one count of this clone. CDR3 nucleotide sequence: TGTGCCACCAGTGATGACGGGACTCACGAAGGGGGCTACACCTTC. Translated, it gives CATSDDGTHEGGYTF. The gene calls are TRBV24-1 and TRBJ1-2; possible D gene TRBD1, 5 bases. The CDR3 length is 15 residues. The germline gives CDR1 KGHDR, CDR2 SFDVKD. Trimming left V 3 bases short and J 8 bases short, with 18 bases between.

The V call is TRBV20-1, the J call TRBJ1-2; D remains ambiguous. Germline V gene sequence: CDR1 DFQATT, CDR2 SNEGSKA (reference sequence). Trimming cost V 6 bases and J 8 bases, with 10 bases left between them. The CDR3 runs to 10 residues. The CDR3 DNA reads TGCAGTGCCCCTCGGTTGGGCTACACCTTC. Translated, it gives CSAPRLGYTF.

The rearrangement links TRBV7-6 to TRBJ2-5; TRBD1 is a possible D gene (5 bases). Trimming left V 2 bases short and J 4 bases short, with 8 bases between. The germline gives CDR1 SGHVS, CDR2 FNYEAQ. This CDR3 is built from 13 residues. CDR3 DNA: TGTGCCAGCAGCTTAACCAGGGCAGAGACCCAGTACTTC. This gives the protein CASSLTRAETQYF.

The chain uses TRBV7-9 and TRBJ1-5; unclear D gene. Germline V gene lookup returns CDR1 SEHNR and CDR2 FQNEAQ (reference sequence). V lost 5 bases and J lost 7, with 15 bases in between. The CDR3 consists of 14 residues. In nucleotides, the CDR3 is TGTGCCAGCAGCCCGGACGGGGATCAACAGCCCCAGCATTTT. Protein product: CASSPDGDQQPQHF.

The chain joins TRBV19 to TRBJ1-2, with a tentative D call TRBD1 (6 bases). The CDR3 has 12 amino acids. V was shortened by 5 bases and J by 9 bases, with 13 bases between the two germline ends. CDR1 LNHDA and CDR2 SQIVND come from the germline V gene (reference sequence). CDR3 in amino acids: CASSLRDNSYTF. The CDR3 nucleotides are TGTGCCAGTAGTCTCAGGGACAACAGCTACACCTTC.

The CDR3 bases are TGTGCCACCAGCAGAGAGGGACTAGCGGGAAACAATGAGCAGTTCTTC. Translated, it gives CATSREGLAGNNEQFF. The chain uses TRBV15 and TRBJ2-1, with 13 bases lining up with TRBD2. Looked up from germline, CDR1 is LNHNV and CDR2 is YYDKDF (reference sequence). The trim removed 0 bases at V and 5 bases at J, leaving 1 base unmatched. This CDR3 comprises 16 residues.

The V gene is TRBV4-1, the J gene TRBJ1-1; no clear D. The V end lost 1 base, the J end lost 7 bases, and 7 bases lay between the germline ends. The germline CDR1 and CDR2 sequences are MGHRA and YSYEKL. The CDR3 runs 12 residues. For the CDR3, the DNA is TGCGCCAGCAGCCAAGGTCAAATTGAAGCTTTCTTT. Amino acids: CASSQGQIEAFF.

The V call is TRBV19, the J call TRBJ1-1; no reliable D call. V was cut by 3 bases and J by 7 bases, with 12 bases left in between. The CDR3 is 13 amino acids. From germline, CDR1 is LNHDA and CDR2 SQIVND (reference sequence). The CDR3 region has the DNA TGTGCCAGTAGTATGAAGACGGGAGGTGAAGCTTTCTTT. Translated: CASSMKTGGEAFF.

The V call is TRBV28, the J call TRBJ1-6, with TRBD1 identical over 9 bases. The CDR3 has 16 residues. Per the germline V gene, CDR1 is MDHEN and CDR2 is SYDVKM. The trim removed 8 bases at V and 5 bases at J, leaving 10 bases unmatched. Here the CDR3 reads CASRQGHRGHNSPLHF. The CDR3 DNA follows: TGTGCCAGCCGCCAGGGTCACAGGGGGCATAATTCACCCCTCCACTTT.

CDR3 protein: CASSRTGRYGYTF. The DNA for the CDR3 is TGTGCCAGCAGCCGGACAGGGAGGTATGGCTACACCTTC. The chain links TRBV14 to TRBJ1-2; the match to TRBD1 covers 8 bases. CDR1 SGHDN and CDR2 FVKESK come from the germline V gene. The CDR3 covers 13 residues. V lost 4 bases and J lost 5; bases outside the gene matches: 3.

This rearrangement joins TRBV11-1 to TRBJ2-5, with D unclear. Trimming took 3 bases from V and 5 from J, leaving 4 bases between them. Germline V gene data show CDR1 as SGHAT and CDR2 as FQDESV (reference sequence). This CDR3 has 11 residues. The CDR3 DNA is TGTGCCAGCAGCTTGCGGGAGACCCAGTACTTC. Its protein product is CASSLRETQYF.

CDR3 nucleotide sequence: TGTGCCAGCACCGCCGCGGGGAGCAATCAGCCCCAGCATTTT. Its translation is CASTAAGSNQPQHF. The chain is built from TRBV28 and TRBJ1-5; D unclear. This CDR3 is built from 14 residues. Germline lookup yields CDR1 MDHEN and CDR2 SYDVKM. The V end lost 7 bases, the J end lost 1 base, and 11 bases lay between the germline ends.

The rearrangement joins TRBV7-6 to TRBJ1-1; a weak D match, TRBD1 (6 bases). This CDR3 has 15 amino acids. Trimming stripped 5 bases from V and 2 bases from J, with 15 bases between. Germline V gene lookup returns CDR1 SGHVS and CDR2 FNYEAQ. This CDR3 is CASSEAGTINTEAFF. The CDR3 coding sequence is TGTGCCAGCAGCGAAGCCGGGACAATAAACACTGAAGCTTTCTTT.

The chain has TRBV7-2 and TRBJ1-5; D possibly corresponds to TRBD1 (5 bases). This CDR3 is built from 14 residues. Germline V gene data show CDR1 as SGHTA and CDR2 as FQGNSA. V was clipped by 2 bases and J by 3 bases, with 8 bases between them. The CDR3 here is CASSLSRDNQPQHF. As DNA, the CDR3 is TGTGCCAGCAGCTTATCCAGGGACAATCAGCCCCAGCATTTT.

This clone appeared once. The V call is TRBV7-2, the J call TRBJ2-3, with 9 bases fitting TRBD2. Trimming cost V 5 bases and J 1 base; bases outside gene matches: 4. The germline CDR1 and CDR2 sequences are SGHTA and FQGNSA. This CDR3 region has 15 residues. CDR3 region: CASSRTSEGTDTQYF. In DNA, the CDR3 is TGTGCCAGCAGCCGGACTAGCGAGGGCACAGATACGCAGTATTTT.

This clone was seen only once. The chain links TRBV25-1 to TRBJ2-1, with 7 bases aligning to TRBD2. The length of the CDR3 is 12 residues. V shed 11 bases, J shed 6 bases, and the junction held 7 bases outside the gene matches. Germline CDR1 is MGHDK and CDR2 is SYGVNS. The CDR3 is CASSWGGNEQFF. DNA for the CDR3: TGTGCCTCGTCCTGGGGGGGCAATGAGCAGTTCTTC.

The rearrangement joins TRBV10-3 to TRBJ2-3, with 7 nucleotides matching TRBD2. After removal of 7 bases from V and 4 bases from J, the junction contained 5 bases not matched to a gene. Per germline, CDR1 ENHRY and CDR2 SYGVKD. The CDR3 totals 13 residues. The CDR3 spells CAINRGSPDTQYF. CDR3 bases: TGTGCCATCAATCGCGGGAGCCCAGATACGCAGTATTTT.

In DNA form, the CDR3 reads TGTGCCAGCAGCCTCACACAGGGTTTCACTGAAGCTTTCTTT. Protein sequence: CASSLTQGFTEAFF. The V and J genes are TRBV3-1 (or the pseudogene TRBV3-2) and TRBJ1-1, with D maybe TRBD1 (6 bases). Germline V gene lookup returns CDR1 LGHDT and CDR2 YNNKEL (reference sequence). CDR3 length: 14 residues. V shed 4 bases and J shed 4 bases, with 13 bases lying between them.

The chain recombines TRBV19 with TRBJ1-6, with a weak D call TRBD1 (5 bases). Between the trimmed V and J ends, which lost 4 bases and 10 bases, there was a span of 20 bases. The CDR3 is 16 amino acids. CDR1 is LNHDA and CDR2 is SQIVND in the germline V gene (reference sequence). As DNA, the CDR3 is TGTGCCAGTAGTACGGAGGGGCAGGGACTGGGATCACCCCTCCACTTT. The encoded protein is CASSTEGQGLGSPLHF. Using reference TRBV19 and TRBJ1-6 for the parts outside the CDR3, the full variable domain is DGGITQSPKYLFRKEGQNVTLSCEQNLNHDAMYWYRQDPGQGLRLIYYSQIVNDFQKGDIAEGYSVSREKKESFPLTVTSAQKNPTAFYLCASSTEGQGLGSPLHFGNGTRLTVT.

The gene calls are TRBV7-2 and TRBJ2-5; 7 bases map to TRBD2. This CDR3 comprises 16 residues. Trimming removed 2 bases from V and 5 bases from J; junction bases left unmatched: 11. CDR1 and CDR2 (germline): SGHTA, FQGNSA. Here the CDR3 reads CASSLSSAGAAETQYF. For the CDR3, the DNA is TGTGCCAGCAGCTTAAGTTCGGCGGGAGCAGCGGAGACCCAGTACTTC.